This T cell receptor beta chain was profiled in a study of CD8 T cell repertoires and HIV-1 epitope variants. Study at large: 1M T cells were kept uncultured as a baseline.

Libraries were prepared by immunoSEQ multiplex PCR; TCRdb keeps only in-frame clonotypes and omits some of them. The table shows around 4,500 clones, with 60% to 70% occurring only once. Germline V lookup: CDR1 SGHRS, CDR2 YFSETQ. This CDR3 comprises 16 residues. After removal of 0 bases from V and 1 base from J, the junction contained 6 bases not matched to a gene. Turning to this clone: Its antigen is as yet unknown.

Sequencing was done on a sample of cultured CD8+ T cells derived from PBMCs. V is TRBV5-1 and J is TRBJ2-7; 8 bases align to TRBD2. This receptor was obtained from a male donor with HIV. The chain's CDR3 is CASSLGRASGSYEQYF. Here the CDR3 DNA reads TGCGCCAGCAGCTTGGGCCGGGCTAGCGGGTCCTACGAGCAGTACTTC.